This T cell receptor (beta chain) was profiled in a study of blood T cell repertoires in COVID-19. There are 12 residues in the CDR3. CDR1 is SNHLY, CDR2 FYNNEI, per germline. Trimming pared 4 bases from V and 1 base from J, leaving 4 bases between. Original methodology: For nucleated cells, counts were estimated from reference gene primer amplification. The data were produced by immunoSEQ multiplex PCR, yet TCRdb's version contains in-frame clones alone and is incomplete. V and J calls and clone size are copied from that table; D and trimming were computed from the DNA. The table shows 200,000 to 250,000 clones, with about 84% occurring only once.

The chain recombines TRBV2 with TRBJ1-1; D unclear. Specimen: PBMCs or T cells enriched from blood (not recorded which). This clonotype was sampled from a man aged 25-40 years with acute COVID-19. CDR3 amino acids: CASSARNTEAFF. For the CDR3, the DNA is TGTGCCAGCAGTGCCAGGAACACTGAAGCTTTCTTT.